Following are 23 T cell receptor beta chains from one sample sequenced in a study of control samples from healthy donors and cancer patients. Assay used: immunoSEQ multiplex PCR; TCRdb lists only in-frame clones, some missing. The repertoire holds around 55,000 clones, with roughly nine tenths as singletons. The sample was PBMCs. The receptor set was obtained from a man between 35 and 55 years old with colorectal cancer.

This clone was found once. The gene calls are TRBV2 and TRBJ2-7; D remains unclear. Trimming cost V 5 bases and J 0 bases, with 11 bases left between them. This CDR3 is built from 14 residues. CDR1 and CDR2 (germline): SNHLY, FYNNEI. The DNA for the CDR3 is TGTGCCAGCAGTACTCTCATGAGCTCCTACGAGCAGTACTTC. Translation gives CASSTLMSSYEQYF.

This chain links TRBV6-5 with TRBJ1-2, with unresolved D. There are 12 residues in the CDR3. The V gene's germline CDR1 is MNHEY and CDR2 SVGAGI. V dropped 11 bases and J dropped 2 bases, with 12 bases sitting between them. CDR3 nucleotides: TGTGCCGCCAGGAGGCCGAACTATGGCTACACCTTC. This sequence encodes CAARRPNYGYTF.

DNA for the CDR3: TGTGCCAGCAGCCAAGATCGGACCGCAGGGAACTATGGCTACACCTTC. Translating gives CASSQDRTAGNYGYTF. The rearrangement joins TRBV3-1 (or the pseudogene TRBV3-2) to TRBJ1-2; maybe TRBD1 (5 bases). CDR1 is LGHDT, CDR2 YNNKEL, per germline (reference sequence). The CDR3 loop spans 16 amino acids. V gave up 0 bases and J gave up 2 bases, with 13 bases separating them.

This chain joins TRBV28 and TRBJ2-3, with TRBD2 identical over 12 bases. Germline trimming cut 5 bases from V and 1 base from J; bases unmatched to any gene: 10. The CDR3 totals 18 residues. Per germline, CDR1 MDHEN and CDR2 SYDVKM. The CDR3 nucleotides are TGTGCCAGCAGTAAGCTAGCGGGAGGGTTTGGGCGCACAGATACGCAGTATTTT. Translated, it gives CASSKLAGGFGRTDTQYF.

The V call is TRBV10-2, the J call TRBJ1-1; no reliable D call. This CDR3 region has 15 residues. CDR1 and CDR2 (germline): WSHSY, SAAADI. Trimming cost V 5 bases and J 2 bases, with 15 bases left between them. The CDR3 DNA follows: TGCGCCAGCAGTACAATTGGCGGTGGCAACACTGAAGCTTTCTTT. Residues: CASSTIGGGNTEAFF.

V usage is TRBV9 and J usage is TRBJ2-2; 8 bases match TRBD2. From germline, CDR1 is SGDLS and CDR2 YYNGEE. V shed 0 bases, J shed 6 bases, and the junction held 7 bases outside the gene matches. The CDR3 totals 16 residues. The CDR3 protein is CASSVAGTRPPGELFF. In DNA, the CDR3 is TGTGCCAGCAGCGTAGCAGGGACTAGACCCCCCGGGGAGCTGTTTTTT.

The chain has TRBV9 and TRBJ2-7, with D unresolved. Germline V lookup: CDR1 SGDLS, CDR2 YYNGEE. The CDR3 is 14 amino acids. The V and J ends lost 0 bases and 2 bases respectively, with 9 bases between them. The CDR3 DNA reads TGTGCCAGCAGCGTAGCAATGGGCCCCTACGAGCAGTACTTC. Translated, it gives CASSVAMGPYEQYF. Combining the CDR3 with reference TRBV9 and TRBJ2-7 gives the whole variable domain DSGVTQTPKHLITATGQRVTLRCSPRSGDLSVYWYQQSLDQGLQFLIQYYNGEERAKGNILERFSAQQFPDLHSELNLSSLELGDSALYFCASSVAMGPYEQYFGPGTRLTVT.

In this sample, this clone turned up once. V is TRBV12-3 or TRBV12-4 and J is TRBJ1-2; D uncertain. CDR3 length: 13 residues. Trimming stripped 5 bases from V and 5 bases from J, with 12 bases between. The chain's CDR3 is CASSPLRVYGYTF. Written as DNA, the CDR3 is TGTGCCAGCAGTCCACTCCGGGTTTATGGCTACACCTTC.

The V gene is TRBV24-1, the J gene TRBJ2-6, with D perhaps being TRBD1 or TRBD2 (5 bases each). Germline CDR1 reads KGHDR; CDR2 reads SFDVKD. Deletions cut 3 bases from V and 1 base from J, with 9 bases between. The CDR3 spans 16 residues. The CDR3 DNA sequence: TGTGCCACCAGTGATCATGGGGGTTCTGGGGCCAACGTCCTGACTTTC. Its translation is CATSDHGGSGANVLTF.

This clone was observed a few times. The chain's CDR3 is CSVRLETQYF. The CDR3 DNA reads TGCAGCGTGCGGCTGGAGACCCAGTACTTC. The chain links TRBV29-1 to TRBJ2-5; unclear D gene. The CDR3 consists of 10 residues. The germline V gene has CDR1 SQVTM and CDR2 ANQGSEA. The V and J ends lost 6 bases and 5 bases respectively, with 7 bases between them.

This chain connects TRBV18 to TRBJ1-2; D unclear. With 6 bases removed from V and 7 bases from J, the gap between germline ends came to 12 bases. CDR1 is KGHSH and CDR2 is LQKENI in the germline V gene. This CDR3 has 12 residues. The CDR3 loop is CASSAVRGGYTF. The CDR3 DNA sequence: TGTGCCAGCTCTGCGGTACGGGGTGGCTACACCTTC.

The CDR3 sequence: CASSLDSPHNSPLHF. In nucleotides, the CDR3 is TGTGCCAGCAGTTTAGACAGCCCACATAATTCACCCCTCCACTTT. The V call is TRBV27, the J call TRBJ1-6, with TRBD1 as a possible D gene (5 bases). Looked up from germline, CDR1 is MNHEY and CDR2 is SMNVEV (reference sequence). The CDR3 is made up of 15 amino acids. The ends were cut back, 2 bases at V and 5 bases at J, with 10 bases in the middle.

J is TRBJ2-1 and V is TRBV19; 7 bases are a match to TRBD1. This CDR3 region has 14 residues. V lost 2 bases to trimming and J lost 5 bases; unmatched junction nucleotides: 3. Germline lookup yields CDR1 LNHDA and CDR2 SQIVND (reference sequence). The CDR3 here is CASSIMGQNNEQFF. CDR3 coding DNA: TGTGCCAGTAGTATAATGGGACAGAACAATGAGCAGTTCTTC.

This rearrangement joins TRBV7-8 to TRBJ1-3; TRBD1 is a possible D gene (6 bases). CDR3 size: 17 residues. Trimming cost V 1 base and J 1 base, with 14 bases left between them. Germline CDR1 and CDR2: SGHVS and FQNEAQ. CDR3 sequence (DNA): TGTGCCAGCAGCTTAGGTTGGTGGGGGGCGTCTGGAAACACCATATATTTT. Encoded protein: CASSLGWWGASGNTIYF. Using reference TRBV7-8 and TRBJ1-3 for the parts outside the CDR3, the full variable domain is GAGVSQSPRYKVAKRGQDVALRCDPISGHVSLFWYQQALGQGPEFLTYFQNEAQLDKSGLPSDRFFAERPEGSVSTLKIQRTQQEDSAVYLCASSLGWWGASGNTIYFGEGSWLTVV.

This chain uses TRBV3-1 (or the pseudogene TRBV3-2) with TRBJ2-7; 7 nucleotides line up with TRBD1. CDR3 length equals 15 residues. Germline CDR1 is LGHDT and CDR2 is YNNKEL (reference sequence). V gave up 3 bases and J gave up 7 bases; unmatched junction bases: 12. CDR3 bases: TGTGCCAGCAGCCACCAGGGGGAGACCTCGGGGGAGCAGTACTTC. It specifies CASSHQGETSGEQYF.

The chain combines TRBV27 with TRBJ2-1; D possibly corresponds to TRBD2 (7 bases). The germline V gene encodes CDR1 MNHEY and CDR2 SMNVEV (reference sequence). V lost 3 bases and J 9 bases, leaving 12 bases between the germline ends. CDR3 length equals 13 residues. DNA for the CDR3: TGTGCCAGCAGTTTTACTAGGGGGGGTGAGCAGTTCTTC. This sequence encodes CASSFTRGGEQFF.

This sequence joins TRBV15 and TRBJ2-1, with a tentative D call TRBD1 (6 bases). The V and J ends lost 4 bases and 6 bases respectively, with 13 bases between them. The CDR3 is made up of 14 amino acids. Germline CDR1 LNHNV, CDR2 YYDKDF (reference sequence). The CDR3 DNA follows: TGTGCCACCAGCAACTGGGGGCCCACCAATGAGCAGTTCTTC. As protein: CATSNWGPTNEQFF. Full variable domain (missing parts from reference TRBV15 and TRBJ2-1): DAMVIQNPRYQVTQFGKPVTLSCSQTLNHNVMYWYQQKSSQAPKLLFHYYDKDFNNEADTPDNFQSRRPNTSFCFLDIRSPGLGDTAMYLCATSNWGPTNEQFFGPGTRLTVL.

This chain uses TRBV30 with TRBJ2-7, with TRBD2 identical over 10 bases. This CDR3 region has 14 residues. Germline CDR1 GTSNPN, CDR2 SVGIG (reference sequence). After removal of 7 bases from V and 4 bases from J, the junction contained 10 bases not matched to a gene. Here the CDR3 DNA reads TGTGCCTCCCTCCGGCTAGCGGGAGAGTACGAGCAGTACTTC. Protein product: CASLRLAGEYEQYF.

CDR3 coding DNA: TGTGCCAGTAATGACCGGGCTGGAAACACCATATATTTT. Its protein is CASNDRAGNTIYF. The gene calls are TRBV19 and TRBJ1-3; D gene ambiguous. From germline, CDR1 is LNHDA and CDR2 SQIVND (reference sequence). This CDR3 region has 13 residues. The V and J ends lost 7 bases and 2 bases respectively, with 9 bases between them.

The chain joins TRBV27 to TRBJ2-1, with 16 positions matching TRBD2. CDR1 and CDR2 from the germline V gene are MNHEY and SMNVEV (reference sequence). V was pared by 2 bases and J by 4 bases, with 8 bases of the junction left unmatched. This CDR3 is 19 amino acids long. CDR3 coding DNA: TGTGCCAGCAGTTTAAATACCGGGACTAGCGGGAGGGAGTACAATGAGCAGTTCTTC. Encoded protein: CASSLNTGTSGREYNEQFF.

V is TRBV7-9 and J is TRBJ1-1; no reliable D call. This CDR3 region has 12 residues. CDR1 and CDR2 (germline): SEHNR, FQNEAQ (reference sequence). Trimming took 4 bases from V and 3 from J, leaving 6 bases between them. The DNA of the CDR3 is TGTGCCAGCAGCTACAGTCACACTGAAGCTTTCTTT. It specifies CASSYSHTEAFF.

This clone was counted only a few times. J is TRBJ2-7 and V is TRBV10-3, with 7 bases identical to TRBD2. The CDR3 runs 16 residues. V lost 0 bases, J lost 5 bases, and 10 bases stayed unmatched. Germline V gene lookup returns CDR1 ENHRY and CDR2 SYGVKD. The CDR3 protein is CAISESGGVLLDEQYF. DNA of the CDR3: TGTGCCATCAGTGAGTCGGGAGGGGTCCTGCTAGACGAGCAGTACTTC.

The chain carries TRBV6-5 and TRBJ2-7; the match to TRBD1 covers 7 bases. This CDR3 contains 14 residues. Germline V gives CDR1 MNHEY, CDR2 SVGAGI. V lost 4 bases, J lost 5 bases, and 8 bases stayed unmatched. CDR3 DNA sequence: TGTGCCAGCAGTTTGTACAGGGGAGAAAACGAGCAGTACTTC. This gives the protein CASSLYRGENEQYF.